The rows below give T cell receptor beta chains drawn from one sample of a study of blood T cell repertoires in COVID-19. The repertoire was sequenced with immunoSEQ multiplex PCR; TCRdb's copy has only in-frame clones and lacks some. The sample holds over 45,000 clones, roughly 80% seen once. The sequenced sample was peripheral blood. The source of these receptors is a woman in her sixties or seventies with acute or convalescent COVID-19. Both conserved end residues are part of each CDR3. A D gene is named only where the DNA matches it firmly. Expanded clones get a size class; other rows say once, few or many, or leave the size out.

v_call	j_call	d_call	clone_size	cdr3_aa	cdr3_nt
TRBV5-1	TRBJ2-7	TRBD2	NA	CATSLAGPSYEQYF	TGCGCCACCTCTCTAGCGGGACCTTCCTACGAGCAGTACTTC
TRBV4-1	TRBJ2-2	NA	NA	CASSQDMYYTGELFF	TGCGCCAGCAGCCAAGATATGTACTACACCGGGGAGCTGTTTTTT
TRBV3-1/TRBV3-2	TRBJ2-5	TRBD2	NA	CASSRGGLAGAKETQYF	TGTGCCAGCAGCCGCGGGGGACTAGCGGGCGCGAAAGAGACCCAGTACTTC
TRBV28	TRBJ2-1	TRBD1	NA	CAGNRGIDNEQFF	TGTGCCGGAAACAGGGGGATCGACAATGAGCAGTTCTTC
TRBV7-8	TRBJ2-1	NA	NA	CASSPQGYNEQFF	TGTGCCAGCAGCCCACAGGGTTACAATGAGCAGTTCTTC
TRBV7-2	TRBJ1-1	NA	NA	CASSPLQEQGLRTEAFF	TGTGCCAGCAGCCCTCTTCAGGAACAGGGTTTGAGGACTGAAGCTTTCTTT
TRBV9	TRBJ2-7	TRBD2	once	CASSGGTSSTYEQYF	TGTGCCAGCAGCGGGGGGACTAGCAGTACCTACGAGCAGTACTTC
TRBV19	TRBJ2-2	TRBD1	NA	CASSNRDRNTGELFF	TGTGCCAGTAGTAACCGGGACAGGAATACCGGGGAGCTGTTTTTT
TRBV2	TRBJ1-1	NA	NA	CASTAGRSTEAFF	TGTGCCAGCACCGCAGGGAGGAGCACTGAAGCTTTCTTT
TRBV29-1	TRBJ2-5	NA	NA	CSVDNGRGETQYF	TGCAGCGTTGATAATGGAAGGGGAGAGACCCAGTACTTC
TRBV30	TRBJ2-1	TRBD2	NA	CAWKLGGRAIWWDNEQFF	TGTGCCTGGAAGTTAGGTGGGAGGGCCATCTGGTGGGACAATGAGCAGTTCTTC
TRBV27	TRBJ2-1	NA	NA	CASSLFPPGQLSNEQFF	TGTGCCAGCAGTTTATTCCCACCCGGACAGTTATCTAATGAGCAGTTCTTC
TRBV6-1	TRBJ1-5	TRBD1	NA	CASSVRTGGYSNQPQHF	TGTGCCAGCAGTGTTCGGACAGGGGGTTATAGCAATCAGCCCCAGCATTTT
TRBV2	TRBJ2-4	NA	NA	CASSAPGPPIQYF	TGTGCCAGCAGTGCGCCGGGTCCTCCGATTCAGTACTTC
TRBV6-6	TRBJ1-1	NA	NA	CASSYSEMNTEAFF	TGTGCCAGCAGTTACAGCGAGATGAACACTGAAGCTTTCTTT
TRBV24-1	TRBJ2-3	TRBD2	NA	CATSNTGGAGSTDTQYF	TGTGCCACCAGTAACACGGGGGGAGCGGGGAGCACAGATACGCAGTATTTT
TRBV7-9	TRBJ2-5	TRBD2	NA	CASSLGTSGGPPGLETQYF	TGTGCCAGCAGCTTGGGGACTAGCGGGGGCCCCCCCGGCCTGGAGACCCAGTACTTC
TRBV6-5	TRBJ2-1	TRBD2	NA	CASSTGGRGRGEQFF	TGTGCCAGCAGCACGGGGGGGAGAGGTCGGGGTGAGCAGTTCTTC
TRBV7-2	TRBJ1-5	TRBD1	NA	CASSVTGATNQPQHF	TGTGCCAGCAGCGTTACAGGGGCAACCAATCAGCCCCAGCATTTT
TRBV9	TRBJ2-7	TRBD2	NA	CASSVSGSTGYEQYF	TGTGCCAGCAGCGTTAGCGGGAGTACGGGCTACGAGCAGTACTTC
TRBV4-1	TRBJ2-2	NA	NA	CASSQGSGGAFGTGELFF	TGCGCCAGCAGCCAAGGGTCTGGGGGGGCGTTCGGCACCGGGGAGCTGTTTTTT
TRBV11-2	TRBJ2-3	TRBD2	NA	CASSFGTSKVRDTQYF	TGTGCCAGCAGCTTCGGGACTAGCAAAGTCAGGGATACGCAGTATTTT
TRBV6-6	TRBJ2-2	TRBD1	few	CASSYDRATGELFF	TGTGCCAGCAGTTACGACAGGGCCACCGGGGAGCTGTTTTTT
TRBV30	TRBJ2-7	NA	NA	CASLRGSEQYF	TGTGCCTCACTCCGGGGATCCGAGCAGTACTTC
TRBV2	TRBJ1-6	NA	NA	CASIRGLNSPLHF	TGTGCCAGCATCCGCGGGCTAAATTCACCCCTCCACTTT
TRBV2	TRBJ2-3	TRBD2	NA	CASSIQRGSDTQYF	TGTGCCAGCAGTATCCAGCGGGGATCAGATACGCAGTATTTT